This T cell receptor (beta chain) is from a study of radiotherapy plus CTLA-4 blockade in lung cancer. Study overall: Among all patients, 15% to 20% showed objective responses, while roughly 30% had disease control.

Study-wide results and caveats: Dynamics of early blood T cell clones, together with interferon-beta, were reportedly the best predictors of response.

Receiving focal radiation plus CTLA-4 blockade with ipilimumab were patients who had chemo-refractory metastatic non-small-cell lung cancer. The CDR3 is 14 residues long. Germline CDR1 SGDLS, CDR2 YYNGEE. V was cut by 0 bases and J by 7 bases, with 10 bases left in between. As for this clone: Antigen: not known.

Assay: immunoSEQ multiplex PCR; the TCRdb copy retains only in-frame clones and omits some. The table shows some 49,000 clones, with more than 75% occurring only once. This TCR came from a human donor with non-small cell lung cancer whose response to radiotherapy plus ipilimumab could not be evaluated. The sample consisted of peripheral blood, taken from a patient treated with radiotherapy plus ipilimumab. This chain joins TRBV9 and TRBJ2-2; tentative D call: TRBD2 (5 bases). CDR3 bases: TGTGCCAGCAGCGTAGAAGGCGCGGGCGGGGAGCTGTTTTTT. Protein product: CASSVEGAGGELFF.